The sequence of this TCR beta chain was determined in a study of a mutant IDH1 vaccine in newly diagnosed glioma. Study at large: Treated patients showed a male proportion of roughly 62%, a female proportion of roughly 38%, and a mean age of around 39 years. Beforehand, treatment had been radiotherapy, temozolomide, or both; the majority received both.

Study outcomes and limitations: It was 80% to 95% of patients that developed vaccine-induced immune responses. The authors found pseudoprogression apparently unrelated to changes in top peripheral T cell clonotypes.

In its sample, this clone is medium-sized (0.01 to 0.1%). Its antigen is currently unknown. Clones were read by immunoSEQ multiplex PCR, and TCRdb kept only the in-frame ones, dropping some. Found here are 50,000 to 75,000 clones, around 90% of them singletons; the top ten hold approximately 2.4%. The time point is: baseline, week 1 (first vaccination visit). Treatment reported: pre-vaccination baseline after standard-of-care therapy. Germline V CDR1 and CDR2: MGHDK, SYGVNS. CDR3 length: 14 residues. The V end lost 3 bases, the J end lost 2 bases, and 10 bases lay between the germline ends. The material sequenced was PBMCs, taken from a glioma patient treated with radiotherapy, temozolomide or both. J is TRBJ1-2 and V is TRBV25-1; TRBD1 is a possible D gene (6 bases). The TCR comes from a middle-aged man with glioma. The CDR3 sequence: CASSDIGQNYGYTF. Written as DNA, the CDR3 is TGTGCCAGCAGTGACATAGGACAGAACTATGGCTACACCTTC.